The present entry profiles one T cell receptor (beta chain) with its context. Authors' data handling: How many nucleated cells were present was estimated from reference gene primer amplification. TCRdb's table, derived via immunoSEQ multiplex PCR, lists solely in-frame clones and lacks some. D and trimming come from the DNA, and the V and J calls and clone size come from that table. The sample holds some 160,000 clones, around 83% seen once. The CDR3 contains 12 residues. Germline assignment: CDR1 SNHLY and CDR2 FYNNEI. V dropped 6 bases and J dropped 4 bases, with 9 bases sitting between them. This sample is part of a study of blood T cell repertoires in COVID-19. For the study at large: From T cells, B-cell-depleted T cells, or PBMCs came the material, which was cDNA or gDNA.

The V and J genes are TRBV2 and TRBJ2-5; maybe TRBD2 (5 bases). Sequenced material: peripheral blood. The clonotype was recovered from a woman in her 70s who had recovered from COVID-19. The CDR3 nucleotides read TGTGCCAGCAGGGCGGCGGGAGAGACCCAGTACTTC. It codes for CASRAAGETQYF.